These 18 T cell receptor beta chains were all obtained from the same sample, sequenced in a study of cytomegalovirus exposure and HLA in healthy donors. Use of 60 Vbeta and 13 Jbeta primers characterized the PCR. Clones were sequenced by immunoSEQ multiplex PCR, and TCRdb holds only the in-frame ones, with some missing. The table shows more than 150,000 clones, with 75% to 85% occurring only once. Input material: PBMCs. These receptors all come from a girl between 10 and 17 years old in good health and CMV-seropositive.

The chain recombines TRBV10-3 with TRBJ2-4; 13 nucleotides match TRBD2. The V segment lost 2 bases and the J segment 3 bases; nucleotides outside the gene matches: 7. The CDR3 consists of 18 residues. Germline CDR1 is ENHRY and CDR2 is SYGVKD. The CDR3 is CAISEGLGLAGDKNIQYF. CDR3 sequence (DNA): TGTGCCATCAGTGAGGGACTAGGACTAGCGGGGGACAAAAACATTCAGTACTTC.

V and J are TRBV4-3 and TRBJ1-6; TRBD1 matches 8 bases. The CDR3 runs to 18 residues. The ends lost 2 bases at V and 9 bases at J; junction bases unmatched: 15. Germline CDR1 LGHNA, CDR2 YSLEER. The CDR3: CASSQFGQGAGLTSPLHF. CDR3 coding DNA: TGCGCCAGCAGCCAATTTGGGCAGGGGGCAGGGCTTACTTCACCCCTCCACTTT.

This rearrangement joins TRBV27 to TRBJ1-2; D possibly corresponds to TRBD1 (6 bases). V was trimmed by 6 bases and J by 3 bases, leaving 11 bases between them. Germline loops: CDR1 MNHEY, CDR2 SMNVEV (reference sequence). This CDR3 is 13 amino acids long. CDR3 nucleotides: TGTGCCAGCAGACTCGCAGGGGACTATGGCTACACCTTC. Amino acids: CASRLAGDYGYTF.

The rearrangement links TRBV27 to TRBJ1-5; D ambiguous. Germline V gene lookup returns CDR1 MNHEY and CDR2 SMNVEV (reference sequence). V lost 5 bases and J lost 0, with 8 bases in between. The CDR3 is 14 amino acids. The CDR3 coding sequence is TGTGCCAGCAGTCGCTTCTATAGCAATCAGCCCCAGCATTTT. It yields the protein CASSRFYSNQPQHF.

The CDR3 here is CASSYGTEETQYF. CDR3 nucleotide sequence: TGTGCCAGCAGTTATGGGACAGAAGAGACCCAGTACTTC. The chain uses TRBV5-5 and TRBJ2-5, with 7 positions matching TRBD1. The germline V gene encodes CDR1 SGHKS and CDR2 YYEKEE (reference sequence). The CDR3 contains 13 residues. J was trimmed by 3 bases and V by 5 bases; bases with no gene match: 4.

The V and J genes are TRBV5-3 and TRBJ1-4, with D hard to call. Being an ORF, TRBV5-3 has a function that is uncertain. Trimming shortened V by 1 base and J by 0 bases, and 16 bases separated the two germline ends. CDR3 length: 18 residues. The CDR3 is CARSLPYRGGPTNEKLFF. The CDR3 coding sequence is TGTGCCAGAAGCTTGCCCTACCGAGGAGGACCAACTAATGAAAAACTGTTTTTT.

The chain employs TRBV4-2 and TRBJ2-5; D is possibly TRBD2 (7 bases). Per germline, CDR1 LGHNA and CDR2 YNFKEQ. V lost 4 bases and J lost 0, with 21 bases in between. This CDR3 contains 18 residues. Here the CDR3 reads CASSPLLTGGKYQETQYF. CDR3 coding DNA: TGTGCCAGCAGCCCGCTCCTGACGGGGGGCAAGTACCAAGAGACCCAGTACTTC.

This chain connects TRBV4-3 to TRBJ2-1; the match to TRBD2 covers 14 bases. Germline loops: CDR1 LGHNA, CDR2 YSLEER. V gave up 0 bases and J gave up 0 bases; unmatched junction bases: 7. This CDR3 region has 20 residues. The CDR3 here is CASSQERTSGGSSSYNEQFF. The CDR3 bases are TGCGCCAGCAGCCAAGAAAGGACTAGCGGGGGGTCAAGCTCCTACAATGAGCAGTTCTTC.

This chain connects TRBV9 to TRBJ2-2, with TRBD1 as a possible D gene (6 bases). The CDR3 is 15 amino acids. V lost 0 bases, J lost 1 base, and 7 bases lay in between. Germline CDR1 and CDR2: SGDLS and YYNGEE. The CDR3 DNA is TGTGCCAGCAGCGTAGAGACAGGGAACACCGGGGAGCTGTTTTTT. Protein product: CASSVETGNTGELFF.

V usage is TRBV30 and J usage is TRBJ2-1, with D possibly matching TRBD2 (5 bases). Germline assignment: CDR1 GTSNPN and CDR2 SVGIG (reference sequence). The germline V and J ends were trimmed by 5 bases and 0 bases, with 11 bases remaining between them. The CDR3 sequence is 14 residues long. Written as DNA, the CDR3 is TGTGCCTGGGAAGGACTGAGCTCCTACAATGAGCAGTTCTTC. Its translation: CAWEGLSSYNEQFF.

There are a few counts of this clone. The rearrangement joins TRBV11-2 to TRBJ2-5; D is perhaps TRBD1 (6 bases). The germline CDR1 and CDR2 sequences are SGHAT and FQNNGV. Trimming stripped 8 bases from V and 3 bases from J, with 13 bases between. The CDR3 consists of 13 residues. The DNA of the CDR3 is TGTGCCAGCCGATCAGGGGACGAAGAGACCCAGTACTTC. Its translation: CASRSGDEETQYF. Full variable domain (outside the CDR3, taken from reference TRBV11-2 and TRBJ2-5): EAGVAQSPRYKIIEKRQSVAFWCNPISGHATLYWYQQILGQGPKLLIQFQNNGVVDDSQLPKDRFSAERLKGVDSTLKIQPAKLEDSAVYLCASRSGDEETQYFGPGTRLLVL.

The chain joins TRBV4-2 to TRBJ2-1; 12 positions match TRBD2. The CDR3 runs 17 residues. V gave up 4 bases and J gave up 10 bases; unmatched junction bases: 14. Per the germline V gene, CDR1 is LGHNA and CDR2 is YNFKEQ. The CDR3 is CASSPLPPSGGAAEQFF. In nucleotides, the CDR3 is TGTGCCAGCAGCCCCCTCCCTCCTAGCGGGGGGGCGGCGGAGCAGTTCTTC.

This sequence joins TRBV19 and TRBJ2-2; D possibly corresponds to TRBD2 (5 bases). The CDR3 consists of 13 residues. V was trimmed by 4 bases and J by 3 bases, leaving 6 bases between them. The germline V gene encodes CDR1 LNHDA and CDR2 SQIVND (reference sequence). The CDR3 reads CASSKGDTGELFF. The CDR3 region has the DNA TGTGCCAGTAGTAAGGGAGACACCGGGGAGCTGTTTTTT.

The J gene is TRBJ1-1, the V gene TRBV6-5; a possible D gene is TRBD1 (5 bases). This CDR3 comprises 12 residues. Germline lookup yields CDR1 MNHEY and CDR2 SVGAGI. V lost 6 bases, J lost 4 bases, and 9 bases lay in between. Here the CDR3 reads CASSFDSTEAFF. CDR3 DNA: TGTGCCAGCAGCTTCGACAGCACTGAAGCTTTCTTT.

This rearrangement joins TRBV9 to TRBJ2-5, with 8 positions matching TRBD2. Germline lookup yields CDR1 SGDLS and CDR2 YYNGEE. This CDR3 is built from 15 residues. The V and J ends lost 0 bases and 5 bases, in that order; junction bases with no gene match: 6. The CDR3 nucleotides are TGTGCCAGCAGCGTAGTCCCGGGGGGGTGGGAGACCCAGTACTTC. Protein: CASSVVPGGWETQYF.

The rearrangement joins TRBV19 to TRBJ1-6; D gene uncertain. Germline lookup yields CDR1 LNHDA and CDR2 SQIVND (reference sequence). This CDR3 spans 18 amino acids. The V end was cut by 5 bases, the J end by 0 bases, with 17 bases between. The CDR3 loop is CASSLGASGASYNSPLHF. The CDR3, as DNA: TGTGCCAGTAGTCTCGGAGCAAGTGGTGCCTCCTATAATTCACCCCTCCACTTT.

With regard to this clone: At one end the junction does not follow the germline gene, possibly because of a read error. The rearrangement links TRBV4-3 to TRBJ1-5; D call uncertain. Germline V CDR1 and CDR2: LGHNA, YSLEER. This CDR3 comprises 13 residues. The CDR3 bases are TGCGCCAGCAGCCAAGAACAAAATCGGCCCCAGCATTTT. Protein: CASSQEQNRPQHF.

The chain couples TRBV5-8 to TRBJ2-5, with 7 nucleotides matching TRBD1. The length of the CDR3 is 15 residues. Looked up from germline, CDR1 is SGHTS and CDR2 is YDEGEE. The V segment lost 6 bases and the J segment 2 bases; nucleotides outside the gene matches: 10. CDR3 nucleotide sequence: TGTGCCAGCAACTCACCCGGGACAGCGCAAGAGACCCAGTACTTC. Residues: CASNSPGTAQETQYF.